The 19 T cell receptor beta chains presented below share a single source sample, sequenced in a study of blood T cell repertoires in COVID-19. The table came from immunoSEQ multiplex PCR; TCRdb's copy has only in-frame clones and leaves some out. Of about 130,000 clones in the sample, roughly 90% are singletons; the top ten hold less than 4.5%. The sample was peripheral blood. These receptor sequences come from a man between 60 and 70 years old with COVID-19, enrolled during active disease.

This clone was seen only once. The rearrangement links TRBV18 to TRBJ1-5; 8 bases map to TRBD1. Trimming at V came to 3 bases and at J to 7 bases, leaving 11 bases not matched to a gene. This CDR3 contains 16 residues. Germline loops: CDR1 KGHSH, CDR2 LQKENI. CDR3 loop: CASSPNRQGQGQPQHF. The CDR3 DNA reads TGTGCCAGCTCACCGAACCGACAGGGGCAAGGGCAGCCCCAGCATTTT.

The J gene is TRBJ2-3, the V gene TRBV4-2; TRBD2 agrees at 13 bases. This CDR3 is 16 amino acids long. V shed 5 bases and J 1 base; nucleotides not matched to a gene: 3. Germline V gene data show CDR1 as LGHNA and CDR2 as YNFKEQ. The CDR3 loop reads CASSYGTSGGTDTQYF. CDR3 nucleotide sequence: TGTGCCAGCAGCTACGGGACTAGCGGGGGCACAGATACGCAGTATTTT.

The J gene is TRBJ2-1, the V gene TRBV30, with 10 bases matching TRBD1. Per germline, CDR1 GTSNPN and CDR2 SVGIG (reference sequence). Trimming at V came to 5 bases and at J to 9 bases, leaving 7 bases not matched to a gene. This CDR3 is 13 amino acids long. Written as DNA, the CDR3 is TGTGCCTGGGGGGGGGACAGGGGAAGTGAGCAGTTCTTC. This encodes CAWGGDRGSEQFF.

V is TRBV4-1 and J is TRBJ2-7; D is unresolved. CDR1 is MGHRA and CDR2 is YSYEKL in the germline V gene. The V end lost 3 bases, the J end lost 0 bases, and 18 bases lay between the germline ends. This CDR3 is 17 amino acids long. CDR3 sequence reads: CASSQERGQALSYEQYF. The CDR3 DNA is TGCGCCAGCAGCCAGGAACGTGGGCAGGCTCTCTCCTACGAGCAGTACTTC.

The chain joins TRBV5-1 to TRBJ1-4; tentatively, D is TRBD1 (5 bases). The CDR3 loop spans 14 amino acids. Germline V CDR1 and CDR2: SGHRS, YFSETQ. Trimming shortened V by 0 bases and J by 7 bases, and 10 bases separated the two germline ends. CDR3 coding DNA: TGCGCCAGCAGCTTGGAACAGACAGTTGAAAAACTGTTTTTT. The encoded protein is CASSLEQTVEKLFF.

This chain links TRBV19 with TRBJ1-4; D is undetermined. Germline V gene sequence: CDR1 LNHDA, CDR2 SQIVND (reference sequence). The germline V and J ends were trimmed by 7 bases and 0 bases, with 24 bases remaining between them. This CDR3 spans 19 amino acids. CDR3 in amino acids: CASTHKVLAAGATNEKLFF. The CDR3 region has the DNA TGTGCCAGTACTCACAAAGTCCTGGCCGCCGGAGCAACTAATGAAAAACTGTTTTTT. The variable domain in full, completed from reference TRBV19 and TRBJ1-4, reads DGGITQSPKYLFRKEGQNVTLSCEQNLNHDAMYWYRQDPGQGLRLIYYSQIVNDFQKGDIAEGYSVSREKKESFPLTVTSAQKNPTAFYLCASTHKVLAAGATNEKLFFGSGTQLSVL.

With regard to this clone: The same CDR3 arises from other DNA sequences in this sample as well. CDR3 loop: CASSVGTGIMNTEAFF. CDR3 coding DNA: TGTGCCAGCAGCGTAGGGACAGGGATTATGAACACTGAAGCTTTCTTT. The chain couples TRBV9 to TRBJ1-1; TRBD1 aligns across 8 bases. Germline CDR1 reads SGDLS; CDR2 reads YYNGEE. The CDR3 totals 16 residues. The trim removed 0 bases at V and 0 bases at J, leaving 4 bases unmatched.

The genes are TRBV4-2 and TRBJ1-3; no clear D gene. This CDR3 is 15 amino acids long. Trimming took 0 bases from V and 4 from J, leaving 10 bases between them. CDR1 is LGHNA and CDR2 is YNFKEQ in the germline V gene. The CDR3 reads CASSQDPQAGNTIYF. In DNA form, the CDR3 reads TGTGCCAGCAGCCAAGATCCCCAGGCGGGAAACACCATATATTTT.

The V gene is TRBV19, the J gene TRBJ1-5, with unresolved D. The V and J ends lost 4 bases and 6 bases respectively, with 13 bases between them. Germline CDR1 and CDR2: LNHDA and SQIVND (reference sequence). The CDR3 sequence is 14 residues long. The CDR3 loop is CASSNSLPLQPQHF. The CDR3 coding sequence is TGTGCCAGTAGTAACAGTCTACCCCTTCAGCCCCAGCATTTT.

The V call is TRBV5-1, the J call TRBJ1-1, with TRBD1 matching over 7 bases. In germline, CDR1 is SGHRS, CDR2 YFSETQ. The CDR3 spans 14 residues. Trimming took 4 bases from V and 1 from J; bases not matched to a gene: 4. CDR3 coding DNA: TGCGCCAGCAGCGTGGACAGGTCGAACACTGAAGCTTTCTTT. Its protein product is CASSVDRSNTEAFF.

The chain uses TRBV7-2 and TRBJ1-4; D gene unclear. The ends were cut back, 4 bases at V and 0 bases at J, with 6 bases in the middle. The CDR3 extends over 14 amino acids. Per germline, CDR1 SGHTA and CDR2 FQGNSA. The CDR3 reads CASSSSATNEKLFF. CDR3 sequence (DNA): TGTGCCAGCAGCTCTAGCGCAACTAATGAAAAACTGTTTTTT.

The chain links TRBV19 to TRBJ1-2; 7 nucleotides match TRBD1. Trimming removed 5 bases from V and 1 base from J; junction bases left unmatched: 4. Germline CDR1 is LNHDA and CDR2 is SQIVND (reference sequence). The CDR3 spans 14 residues. CDR3 amino acids: CASSDTGDNYGYTF. The CDR3 DNA follows: TGTGCCAGTAGTGACACAGGGGATAACTATGGCTACACCTTC.

J is TRBJ2-2 and V is TRBV6-6; D remains unclear. Trimming took 6 bases from V and 3 from J, leaving 14 bases between them. The germline V gene encodes CDR1 MNHNY and CDR2 SVGAGI (reference sequence). This CDR3 has 15 residues. The CDR3 DNA reads TGTGCCAGCAGCCCCTATGGAGCCTACACCGGGGAGCTGTTTTTT. Its protein product is CASSPYGAYTGELFF.

The V gene is TRBV28, the J gene TRBJ1-2, with unresolved D. This CDR3 contains 16 residues. From germline, CDR1 is MDHEN and CDR2 SYDVKM. V shed 2 bases and J shed 0 bases, with 13 bases lying between them. The CDR3 here is CASSLGGGSPNYGYTF. CDR3 DNA sequence: TGTGCCAGCAGTTTAGGCGGAGGGTCGCCTAACTATGGCTACACCTTC.

This chain connects TRBV25-1 to TRBJ2-2; a weak D match, TRBD1 (6 bases). CDR1 MGHDK and CDR2 SYGVNS come from the germline V gene. CDR3 length: 16 amino acids. Trimming shortened V by 7 bases and J by 2 bases, and 17 bases separated the two germline ends. The DNA of the CDR3 is TGTGCCAGCACCCAATGGGGGCACCCCAACACCGGGGAGCTGTTTTTT. Its translation: CASTQWGHPNTGELFF.

The gene calls are TRBV6-6 and TRBJ1-1; 8 bases are a match to TRBD1. Germline V gene sequence: CDR1 MNHNY, CDR2 SVGAGI (reference sequence). The CDR3 is 14 residues long. V lost 5 bases, J lost 4 bases, and 6 bases stayed unmatched. The CDR3 region is CASSQGALGTEAFF. In nucleotides, the CDR3 is TGTGCCAGCAGTCAGGGGGCTCTGGGCACTGAAGCTTTCTTT.

V and J are TRBV7-2 and TRBJ2-5; D gene uncertain. The V gene lost 2 bases and the J gene lost 1 base, with 11 bases spanning the gap. This CDR3 comprises 15 residues. Per the germline V gene, CDR1 is SGHTA and CDR2 is FQGNSA. The CDR3 protein is CASSLFVSPQETQYF. The CDR3 coding sequence is TGTGCCAGCAGCTTATTTGTAAGCCCCCAAGAGACCCAGTACTTC.

J is TRBJ1-2 and V is TRBV5-1; 9 bases map to TRBD1. V trimming: 0 bases; J trimming: 6 bases; junction bases outside the gene matches: 12. This CDR3 comprises 17 residues. Germline lookup yields CDR1 SGHRS and CDR2 YFSETQ. The chain's CDR3 is CASSLAVQLQGAHGYTF. In DNA, the CDR3 is TGCGCCAGCAGCTTGGCGGTACAATTACAGGGGGCCCATGGCTACACCTTC.

This clone was recorded a few times. The gene calls are TRBV6-5 and TRBJ2-7; no definite D call. The V end lost 4 bases, the J end lost 4 bases, and 8 bases lay between the germline ends. Germline V CDR1 and CDR2: MNHEY, SVGAGI. CDR3 size: 12 residues. CDR3 sequence: CASSSGLYEQYF. DNA of the CDR3: TGTGCCAGCAGTTCGGGTCTATACGAGCAGTACTTC.